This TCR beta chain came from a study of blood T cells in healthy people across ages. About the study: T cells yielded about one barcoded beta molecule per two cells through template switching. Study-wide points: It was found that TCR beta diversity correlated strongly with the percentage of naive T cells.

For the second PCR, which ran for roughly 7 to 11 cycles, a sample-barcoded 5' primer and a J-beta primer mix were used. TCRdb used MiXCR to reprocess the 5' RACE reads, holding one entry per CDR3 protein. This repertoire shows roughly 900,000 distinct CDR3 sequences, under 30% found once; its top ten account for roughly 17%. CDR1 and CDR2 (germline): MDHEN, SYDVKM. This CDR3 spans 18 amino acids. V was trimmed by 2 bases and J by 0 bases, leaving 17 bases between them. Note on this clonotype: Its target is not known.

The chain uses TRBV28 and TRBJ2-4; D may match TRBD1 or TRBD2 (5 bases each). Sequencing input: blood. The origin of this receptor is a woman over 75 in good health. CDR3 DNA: TGTGCCAGCAGTTTAGGACACGGGATCCTTCTAGCCAAAAACATTCAGTACTTC. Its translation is CASSLGHGILLAKNIQYF.